This T cell receptor beta chain was observed in a study of CXCR3-negative and CXCR3-positive naive CD8 T cells. Study-wide points: In cryopreserved cells, CXCR3 expression partially decreased, and fresh PBMCs were used in most assays. More hydrophobic TRB CDR3s were found in CXCR3-positive naive cells than in CXCR3-negative naive cells. Comparably high diversity was seen in both naive subsets, and much lower diversity in memory CD8+ cells.

There are 14 residues in the CDR3. Germline V lookup: CDR1 SGHDN, CDR2 FVKESK. The CD45RO-CCR7+CD27+CD95- phenotype denoted naive CD8+ T cells. Remarks on this clonotype: The antigen is unknown.

TRB cDNA was prepared as libraries by UMI-labeled 5' RACE. TCRdb reprocessed the 5' RACE reads and reports one entry per CDR3 protein, with no DNA. This table holds approximately 74,000 distinct CDR3 sequences. Sequencing input: naive CXCR3- CD8+ T cells from blood. The subset denotes: CD45RO-CCR7+CD27+CD95- naive CD8+ T cells lacking CXCR3 (TNR3-). The source is a human donor in good health. Some clones in this sample may be carry-over from other donors' samples. This chain joins TRBV14 and TRBJ1-1; checking the TCRdb D call of TRBD1 is not possible without DNA. This CDR3 reads CASSHQGMNTEAFF.